These 6 T cell receptor beta chains were sequenced from one sample in a study of cytomegalovirus exposure and HLA in healthy donors (dated by TCRdb to about 2017). Receptor libraries were prepared by the immunoSEQ multiplex PCR assay. For the multiplex PCR, a mixture combining 60 forward primers for TCR Vbeta segments and 13 reverse primers for TCR Jbeta segments was used. Imported from immuneACCESS, the table was reduced by TCRdb to in-frame sequences with V and J called. These copies leave out some clones; in studies compared against another copy, an unresolved V gene accounts for under half, and the cause of the remainder is not known. A total of some 54,000 clones appear in this sample, around 80% of them only once. About 6.5% of the sample belongs to the ten largest clones. The sequencing sample was made of PBMCs. The receptors come from a male donor in good health and CMV-seronegative.

The gene calls are TRBV7-9 and TRBJ2-2; 7 nucleotides match TRBD2. V was pared by 2 bases and J by 3 bases, with 6 bases of the junction left unmatched. Germline V gene sequence: CDR1 SEHNR, CDR2 FQNEAQ (reference sequence). CDR3 length: 16 residues. The CDR3 coding sequence is TGTGCCAGCAGCTTAACGGGGGGACGGGACACCGGGGAGCTGTTTTTT. It encodes CASSLTGGRDTGELFF.

This rearrangement joins TRBV6-5 to TRBJ1-6; the match to TRBD1 covers 7 bases. The CDR3 sequence is 14 residues long. In germline, CDR1 is MNHEY, CDR2 SVGAGI. With V trimmed by 4 bases and J by 7 bases, 4 bases remained unmatched. The CDR3 region has the DNA TGTGCCAGCAGTTTAGGGACAGCGAATTCACCCCTCCACTTT. Translation: CASSLGTANSPLHF.

This chain links TRBV7-9 with TRBJ2-7; the match to TRBD1 covers 9 bases. The V gene end was trimmed by 1 base and the J gene end by 3 bases; junction bases not matched to a gene: 4. The CDR3 is 15 residues long. Germline V CDR1 and CDR2: SEHNR, FQNEAQ (reference sequence). In DNA form, the CDR3 reads TGTGCCAGCAGCTTAGATGGGACAGGGAGCTACGAGCAGTACTTC. Residues: CASSLDGTGSYEQYF. Together with reference TRBV7-9 and TRBJ2-7, the CDR3 gives the full variable domain: DTGVSQNPRHKITKRGQNVTFRCDPISEHNRLYWYRQTLGQGPEFLTYFQNEAQLEKSRLLSDRFSAERPKGSFSTLEIQRTEQGDSAMYLCASSLDGTGSYEQYFGPGTRLTVT.

This chain joins TRBV19 and TRBJ1-4, with no clear D. Looked up from germline, CDR1 is LNHDA and CDR2 is SQIVND (reference sequence). The V gene lost 8 bases and the J gene lost 4 bases, with 14 bases spanning the gap. The CDR3 runs to 14 residues. The CDR3 sequence is CASRPTLNNEKLFF. The CDR3 DNA reads TGTGCCAGTCGTCCGACACTCAATAATGAAAAACTGTTTTTT.

V is TRBV6-4 and J is TRBJ1-2; D remains ambiguous. CDR1 is MRHNA and CDR2 is SNTAGT in the germline V gene. The CDR3 contains 12 residues. V was pared by 10 bases and J by 2 bases, with 11 bases between. The CDR3 nucleotides are TGTGCCAAATTGACAAGGAACTATGGCTACACCTTC. Translated, it gives CAKLTRNYGYTF.

This clone has only a few counts. V usage is TRBV9 and J usage is TRBJ2-7; no clear D. CDR1 is SGDLS and CDR2 is YYNGEE in the germline V gene. V was cut by 0 bases and J by 6 bases, with 10 bases left in between. CDR3 length equals 13 residues. CDR3 sequence reads: CASSVGLSGEQYF. The CDR3 coding sequence is TGTGCCAGCAGCGTAGGCCTTTCGGGCGAGCAGTACTTC.